The 20 T cell receptor beta chains reported below all come from one sample, sequenced in a study of T cell responses to AZD1222 COVID-19 vaccine. Produced via immunoSEQ multiplex PCR; TCRdb's table is partial and in-frame only. The sample includes more than 35,000 clones, nearly 85% seen only once; the top ten take approximately 52%. This specimen consisted of peripheral blood, obtained on day 0 of AZD1222 vaccination. The receptors were gathered from an adult in good health.

The chain has TRBV5-8 and TRBJ2-7; 7 nucleotides agree with TRBD1. This CDR3 contains 13 residues. V lost 2 bases, J lost 4 bases, and 3 bases stayed unmatched. CDR1 is SGHTS, CDR2 YDEGEE, per germline. The CDR3 DNA follows: TGTGCCAGCAGCTTACTACAGGGGTACGAGCAGTACTTC. Protein product: CASSLLQGYEQYF.

The V and J genes are TRBV4-1 and TRBJ1-4, with D tentatively TRBD1 (5 bases). CDR1 MGHRA and CDR2 YSYEKL come from the germline V gene. The V and J ends lost 1 base and 5 bases respectively, with 17 bases between them. This CDR3 has 17 amino acids. Here the CDR3 DNA reads TGCGCCAGCAGCCAAGGACCAGGGCAGGCGAAGAATGAAAAACTGTTTTTT. It encodes CASSQGPGQAKNEKLFF.

V gene TRBV2 combines with J gene TRBJ1-3; D uncertain. Trimming took 5 bases from V and 0 from J, leaving 17 bases between them. Per germline, CDR1 SNHLY and CDR2 FYNNEI. CDR3 size: 17 residues. CDR3: CASSLALSILSGNTIYF. The CDR3 DNA follows: TGTGCCAGCAGTCTTGCATTAAGTATCCTCTCTGGAAACACCATATATTTT.

The V call is TRBV28, the J call TRBJ1-6; D may be TRBD1 (5 bases). Trimming took off 3 bases at V and 5 bases at J, with 11 bases between the two ends. This CDR3 has 15 amino acids. CDR1 is MDHEN and CDR2 is SYDVKM in the germline V gene. CDR3 region: CASSLGRVNNSPLHF. The DNA for the CDR3 is TGTGCCAGCAGTTTGGGCAGGGTGAATAATTCACCCCTCCACTTT. Based on the CDR3 plus reference TRBV28 and TRBJ1-6, the full variable domain is DVKVTQSSRYLVKRTGEKVFLECVQDMDHENMFWYRQDPGLGLRLIYFSYDVKMKEKGDIPEGYSVSREKKERFSLILESASTNQTSMYLCASSLGRVNNSPLHFGNGTRLTVT.

The chain has TRBV6-2 or TRBV6-3 and TRBJ2-5, with D perhaps matching TRBD1 (6 bases). The CDR3 contains 14 residues. V lost 3 bases to trimming and J lost 4 bases, with 12 bases between them. Per the germline V gene, CDR1 is MNHEY and CDR2 is SVGEGT. For the CDR3, the DNA is TGTGCCAGCAGTTATCTCACAGGGAGAGAGACCCAGTACTTC. Encoded protein: CASSYLTGRETQYF.

This clone has only a few counts. This chain connects TRBV11-2 to TRBJ2-1; TRBD1 aligns across 7 bases. V trimming: 6 bases; J trimming: 6 bases; junction bases outside the gene matches: 5. Germline CDR1 reads SGHAT; CDR2 reads FQNNGV. The CDR3 covers 13 residues. The CDR3 sequence: CASRPTGFNEQFF. The CDR3 region has the DNA TGTGCCAGCAGACCGACAGGGTTCAATGAGCAGTTCTTC.

The rearrangement joins TRBV30 to TRBJ1-4; tentatively, D is TRBD1 (6 bases). CDR1 GTSNPN and CDR2 SVGIG come from the germline V gene (reference sequence). V gave up 1 base and J gave up 12 bases, with 15 bases separating them. The CDR3 spans 13 residues. The CDR3 DNA is TGTGCCTGGAGTGGGACAGCCTTTGAGGAACTGTTTTTT. Protein product: CAWSGTAFEELFF.

The rearrangement uses TRBV28 and TRBJ2-7; 11 positions agree with TRBD1. Germline CDR1 is MDHEN and CDR2 is SYDVKM. V shed 2 bases and J 3 bases; nucleotides not matched to a gene: 0. The CDR3 totals 14 residues. CDR3 nucleotide sequence: TGTGCCAGCAGTTTAGGGACAGGGGGCTACGAGCAGTACTTC. This translates into CASSLGTGGYEQYF.

This clone has just a few counts. This chain uses TRBV30 with TRBJ1-2; D might be TRBD1 (5 bases). The germline V and J ends were trimmed by 5 bases and 5 bases, with 12 bases remaining between them. Germline assignment: CDR1 GTSNPN and CDR2 SVGIG (reference sequence). The CDR3 length is 12 residues. The chain's CDR3 is CAWEGPGYGYTF. The DNA of the CDR3 is TGTGCCTGGGAGGGACCCGGGTATGGCTACACCTTC.

The sample holds a few counts of this clone. This chain links TRBV4-3 with TRBJ1-1, with D possibly TRBD1 on 5 matching bases. The CDR3 runs 14 residues. The V end was cut by 3 bases, the J end by 13 bases, with 21 bases between. Germline V gives CDR1 LGHNA, CDR2 YSLEER. CDR3 in DNA: TGCGCCAGCAGCCAGGAGCATGAGAGTAGACAGCGTTTCTTT. This sequence encodes CASSQEHESRQRFF.

The V gene is TRBV4-2, the J gene TRBJ1-4, with TRBD1 matching 8 bases. After removal of 3 bases from V and 2 bases from J, the junction contained 5 bases not matched to a gene. The CDR3 consists of 16 residues. Per the germline V gene, CDR1 is LGHNA and CDR2 is YNFKEQ. CDR3 amino acids: CASSQAGGLTNEKLFF. Here the CDR3 DNA reads TGTGCCAGCAGCCAGGCAGGGGGCTTGACTAATGAAAAACTGTTTTTT.

This clone showed up just a few times. The J gene is TRBJ2-3, the V gene TRBV28, with 10 bases identical to TRBD2. The J segment lost 4 bases and the V segment lost 4 bases, leaving 11 bases of the junction unmatched. The V gene's germline CDR1 is MDHEN and CDR2 SYDVKM. The CDR3 length is 17 residues. The CDR3 here is CASSSPGLAWASDTQYF. DNA for the CDR3: TGTGCCAGCAGTTCGCCGGGACTAGCGTGGGCGTCAGATACGCAGTATTTT.

The chain uses TRBV6-2 or TRBV6-3 and TRBJ2-3; D gene ambiguous. Germline V CDR1 and CDR2: MNHEY, SVGEGT. The V gene lost 2 bases and the J gene lost 0 bases, with 6 bases spanning the gap. The CDR3 is 14 amino acids. The CDR3 nucleotides read TGTGCCAGCAGTTACGTGGCTAGCACAGATACGCAGTATTTT. It yields the protein CASSYVASTDTQYF.

The chain employs TRBV6-5 and TRBJ1-1; D perhaps matches TRBD1 (6 bases). The CDR3 spans 14 residues. Looked up from germline, CDR1 is MNHEY and CDR2 is SVGAGI. V lost 8 bases, J lost 0 bases, and 13 bases lay in between. The DNA for the CDR3 is TGTGCCAGCGGGGCGAGGGACATGAACACTGAAGCTTTCTTT. It encodes CASGARDMNTEAFF.

The chain joins TRBV19 to TRBJ2-7; either TRBD1 or TRBD2 may supply D (6 bases each). The germline gives CDR1 LNHDA, CDR2 SQIVND (reference sequence). The CDR3 runs 15 residues. The CDR3 reads CATGGVGGYSYEQYF. CDR3 DNA: TGTGCTACCGGGGGAGTAGGGGGGTACTCCTACGAGCAGTACTTC.

This chain joins TRBV5-1 and TRBJ1-5; TRBD1 might be the D (5 bases). Germline CDR1 is SGHRS and CDR2 is YFSETQ. The ends were cut back, 4 bases at V and 8 bases at J, with 13 bases in the middle. This CDR3 spans 13 amino acids. The CDR3, as DNA: TGCGCCAGCAGCGAGGGGCGAGGGAAGCCCCAGCATTTT. Its protein product is CASSEGRGKPQHF.

This clone appeared once. The V gene is TRBV12-5, the J gene TRBJ2-7; D unclear. V was cut by 2 bases and J by 3 bases, with 17 bases left in between. From germline, CDR1 is LGHNT and CDR2 FRNRAP. This CDR3 has 16 amino acids. For the CDR3, the DNA is TGTGCTAGTGGTTTGCAACCCGACTCGTACCTCTACGAGCAGTACTTC. It is translated as CASGLQPDSYLYEQYF.

This rearrangement joins TRBV6-5 to TRBJ1-6; no definite D call. Trimming left V 7 bases short and J 8 bases short, with 9 bases between. The germline gives CDR1 MNHEY, CDR2 SVGAGI. The CDR3 has 12 residues. CDR3 loop: CASIDRDSPLHF. The CDR3 nucleotides are TGTGCCAGCATCGACCGAGATTCACCCCTCCACTTT.

V gene TRBV14 combines with J gene TRBJ1-5, with 8 bases identical to TRBD1. There are 16 residues in the CDR3. The V and J ends lost 4 bases and 1 base, in that order; junction bases with no gene match: 6. Germline loops: CDR1 SGHDN, CDR2 FVKESK. The CDR3 coding sequence is TGTGCCAGCAGCCTAAGGACAGGGAGGAGCAATCAGCCCCAGCATTTT. As protein: CASSLRTGRSNQPQHF.

This chain joins TRBV5-6 and TRBJ2-3, with 12 bases that match TRBD2. Germline loops: CDR1 SGHDT, CDR2 YYEEEE. With 4 bases clipped from V and 0 bases from J, the junction kept 9 bases outside the gene matches. The CDR3 length is 18 residues. The CDR3 spells CASSRGLAGSVSTDTQYF. The CDR3 DNA reads as TGTGCCAGCAGCCGGGGACTAGCGGGTTCTGTTAGCACAGATACGCAGTATTTT.